What follows describes a single T cell receptor (beta chain). The antigen is not known. The germline V gene encodes CDR1 SGHTA and CDR2 FQGTGA. The CDR3 has 15 amino acids. Trimming cost V 4 bases and J 4 bases; bases outside gene matches: 5. The entirety of the isolated RNA underwent reverse transcription, so expressed TCRB transcripts were sequenced. Mean read depth for naive, central memory and regulatory T cell samples was 3 million to 4.5 million reads. TCRdb's copy holds only in-frame clones and misses some; the assay was immunoSEQ multiplex PCR. The table includes more than 250,000 clones, around 21% detected once. Purity exceeding 95% was reached by all sorted populations. These data come from a study of beta chain features in type 1 diabetes. About the research overall: Across the samples, 90 million to 120 million sorted cells were examined in total.

Whole-study findings and limits: There was a moderate but significant shortening of TCRB CDR3s in all four CD4+ subsets of Type 1 diabetes patients. Comparison showed that naive, central memory and Treg TCRB repertoires appeared more similar among patients than among healthy donors.

The chain carries TRBV7-3 and TRBJ2-3, with 10 bases lining up with TRBD2. Sequenced input: naive CD4+ T cells from blood. This TCR was sampled from a woman in her thirties or forties with type 1 diabetes. The CDR3 is CASSSGTSESDTQYF. DNA of the CDR3: TGTGCCAGCAGCTCTGGGACTAGCGAGTCAGATACGCAGTATTTT.